The rows below give T cell receptor beta chains drawn from one sample of a study of blood T cell repertoires in COVID-19. Repertoires were generated with immunoSEQ multiplex PCR, while TCRdb's copy carries only in-frame clones and drops some. This table holds around 62,000 clones, less than 90% found once. Sample: peripheral blood. These receptors all come from a man aged 50-60 years with active COVID-19. CDR3s include the opening cysteine and the closing phenylalanine or tryptophan. A D gene is named only where the DNA matches it firmly. Size tells how often a clone was seen (once, few, many) or the class of an expanded clone, and some rows leave it out.

D,size,V,J,CDR3,DNA
NA,NA,TRBV7-9,TRBJ1-5,CASSPLLAGRSNQPQHF,TGTGCCAGCAGCCCGCTCCTTGCGGGGAGAAGCAATCAGCCCCAGCATTTT
TRBD2,NA,TRBV9,TRBJ2-1,CASSVVVAGGPLWNEQFF,TGTGCCAGCAGCGTCGTTGTAGCGGGAGGCCCCCTTTGGAATGAGCAGTTCTTC
NA,NA,TRBV5-1,TRBJ2-3,CASSLGRFSTDTQYF,TGCGCCAGCAGCTTGGGGCGGTTCAGCACAGATACGCAGTATTTT
NA,NA,TRBV10-1,TRBJ2-7,CASSQGGEQYF,TGCGCCAGCAGTCAGGGTGGCGAGCAGTACTTC
TRBD2,NA,TRBV11-2,TRBJ2-1,CASSLQRGGLNEQFF,TGTGCCAGCAGCTTGCAGCGGGGGGGTTTGAATGAGCAGTTCTTC
TRBD2,once,TRBV7-2,TRBJ2-5,CASTSRAGGQETQYF,TGTGCCAGCACCTCCAGAGCGGGGGGACAAGAGACCCAGTACTTC
NA,NA,TRBV19,TRBJ2-1,CASTNYNEQFF,TGTGCCAGTACTAACTACAATGAGCAGTTCTTC
TRBD1,few,TRBV10-3,TRBJ2-7,CAISEVVQGTEQYF,TGTGCCATCAGTGAAGTTGTACAGGGGACCGAGCAGTACTTC
NA,NA,TRBV19,TRBJ2-4,CASSPPLRAKNIQYF,TGTGCCAGTAGTCCCCCCCTCCGTGCCAAAAACATTCAGTACTTC
NA,NA,TRBV28,TRBJ2-7,CASSLAGVTYEQYF,TGTGCCAGCAGTTTAGCAGGTGTGACCTACGAGCAGTACTTC
NA,NA,TRBV5-8,TRBJ1-2,CASSLAGGRNYGYTF,TGTGCCAGCAGCTTGGCCGGGGGACGGAACTATGGCTACACCTTC
TRBD2,few,TRBV5-1,TRBJ2-1,CASFSGTSGSNEQFF,TGCGCCAGCTTCTCCGGGACTAGCGGTTCCAATGAGCAGTTCTTC
TRBD1,NA,TRBV5-4,TRBJ2-1,CASSPGTGKKQFF,TGTGCCAGCAGCCCTGGGACAGGCAAAAAGCAGTTCTTC
NA,few,TRBV7-6,TRBJ2-1,CASSSPRAHYNEQFF,TGTGCCAGCAGCTCCCCGCGGGCCCACTACAATGAGCAGTTCTTC
NA,NA,TRBV30,TRBJ1-3,CAWTPRGATGNTIYF,TGTGCCTGGACCCCCCGGGGGGCGACTGGAAACACCATATATTTT
NA,NA,TRBV28,TRBJ1-5,CASSSRRDNQPQHF,TGTGCCAGCAGCTCCAGGAGGGACAATCAGCCCCAGCATTTT
NA,NA,TRBV5-1,TRBJ2-3,CASSLIGSSSTDTQYF,TGCGCCAGCAGCTTGATCGGGAGCTCTAGCACAGATACGCAGTATTTT
TRBD1,NA,TRBV4-3,TRBJ2-1,CASSQQGVRSYNEQFF,TGCGCCAGCAGCCAGCAGGGGGTCCGCTCCTACAATGAGCAGTTCTTC
NA,NA,TRBV4-1,TRBJ1-5,CASSPSGVSNQPQHF,TGCGCCAGCAGCCCTTCAGGGGTGAGCAATCAGCCCCAGCATTTT
TRBD2,NA,TRBV10-1,TRBJ2-1,CASSPGGQRGSNEQFF,TGCGCCAGCAGCCCGGGCGGGCAGCGGGGGAGCAATGAGCAGTTCTTC
NA,NA,TRBV11-3,TRBJ2-3,CASSLRQDTQYF,TGTGCCAGCAGCTTGCGCCAAGATACGCAGTATTTT
NA,few,TRBV14,TRBJ1-6,CASSQVGDTNSPLHF,TGTGCCAGCAGCCAAGTGGGGGACACAAATTCACCCCTCCACTTT
TRBD2,NA,TRBV4-3,TRBJ2-3,CASSQELTSGGPPDTQYF,TGCGCCAGCAGCCAAGAACTGACTAGCGGGGGGCCTCCAGATACGCAGTATTTT
NA,NA,TRBV11-2,TRBJ2-3,CASSLELARTDTQYF,TGTGCCAGCAGCTTAGAACTAGCCCGCACAGATACGCAGTATTTT
TRBD1,NA,TRBV7-8,TRBJ2-3,CASSWGQGMGDTQYF,TGTGCCAGCAGCTGGGGACAGGGGATGGGAGATACGCAGTATTTT
TRBD1,NA,TRBV11-3,TRBJ2-2,CASSGGQGGPGELFF,TGTGCCAGCAGTGGGGGACAGGGCGGGCCCGGGGAGCTGTTTTTT
NA,NA,TRBV9,TRBJ2-1,CASSAGGPYNEQFF,TGTGCCAGCAGCGCTGGAGGTCCTTACAATGAGCAGTTCTTC
TRBD2,NA,TRBV24-1,TRBJ2-1,CATSSLAGDSNEQFF,TGTGCCACCAGTTCTCTAGCGGGAGATTCGAATGAGCAGTTCTTC
TRBD1,NA,TRBV7-2,TRBJ2-4,CASSWTGKNIQYF,TGTGCCAGCAGCTGGACAGGAAAAAACATTCAGTACTTC
TRBD1,NA,TRBV19,TRBJ1-2,CASSKGTGTDGYTF,TGTGCCAGTAGTAAGGGGACAGGGACGGATGGCTACACCTTC
TRBD2,NA,TRBV11-3,TRBJ2-7,CASSRGGGYEQYF,TGTGCCAGCAGCCGGGGGGGCGGCTACGAGCAGTACTTC
TRBD1,NA,TRBV2,TRBJ1-1,CASSQSGQGALNTEAFF,TGTGCCAGCAGTCAATCGGGACAGGGGGCGCTGAACACTGAAGCTTTCTTT
NA,NA,TRBV6-6,TRBJ1-5,CASSYSSRSGQPQHF,TGTGCCAGCAGTTACTCGTCACGATCGGGTCAGCCCCAGCATTTT
NA,NA,TRBV10-3,TRBJ1-5,CAISDINQPQHF,TGTGCCATCAGTGACATTAATCAGCCCCAGCATTTT
TRBD1,NA,TRBV10-3,TRBJ2-1,CAISGGQDYNEQFF,TGTGCCATCAGTGGGGGACAGGATTACAATGAGCAGTTCTTC
NA,NA,TRBV19,TRBJ1-6,CASSIEGGSNSPLHF,TGTGCCAGTAGTATAGAAGGGGGATCGAATTCACCCCTCCACTTT
TRBD1,NA,TRBV7-2,TRBJ2-5,CASSLGNRGETQYF,TGTGCCAGCAGCTTAGGTAACAGGGGAGAGACCCAGTACTTC
NA,NA,TRBV2,TRBJ1-5,CASRSAGNQPQHF,TGTGCCAGCAGGTCGGCCGGGAATCAGCCCCAGCATTTT